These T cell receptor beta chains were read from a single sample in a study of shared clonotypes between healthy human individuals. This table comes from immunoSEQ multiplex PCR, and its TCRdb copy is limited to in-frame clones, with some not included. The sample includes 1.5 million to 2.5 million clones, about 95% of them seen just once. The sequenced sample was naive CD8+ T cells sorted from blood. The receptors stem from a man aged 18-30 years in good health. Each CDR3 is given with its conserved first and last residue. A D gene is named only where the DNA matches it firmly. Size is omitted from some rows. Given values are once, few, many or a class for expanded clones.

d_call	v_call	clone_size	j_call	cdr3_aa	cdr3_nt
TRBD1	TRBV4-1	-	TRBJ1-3	CASSQPIGQGYGNTIYF	TGCGCCAGCAGCCAACCCATCGGACAGGGTTACGGAAACACCATATATTTT
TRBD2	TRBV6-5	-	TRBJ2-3	CASSSIQAGEEDTQYF	TGTGCCAGCAGTTCAATTCAAGCGGGGGAGGAGGATACGCAGTATTTT
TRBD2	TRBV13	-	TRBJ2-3	CASRDASRAGGYTDTQYF	TGTGCCAGCAGGGACGCTAGCCGCGCGGGGGGCTACACAGATACGCAGTATTTT
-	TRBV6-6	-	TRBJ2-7	CASSYSEGPTYEQYF	TGTGCCAGCAGTTACTCGGAAGGACCTACCTACGAGCAGTACTTC
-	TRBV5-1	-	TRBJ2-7	CASSPARDSYYEQYF	TGCGCCAGCAGCCCGGCCCGGGACTCATACTACGAGCAGTACTTC
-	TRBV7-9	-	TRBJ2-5	CASSSLTETQYF	TGTGCCAGCAGCTCCCTGACGGAGACCCAGTACTTC
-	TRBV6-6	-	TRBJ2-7	CASSYFQATTYEQYF	TGTGCCAGCAGTTATTTCCAGGCGACAACCTACGAGCAGTACTTC
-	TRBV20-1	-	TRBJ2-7	CSATAAYEQYF	TGCAGTGCAACAGCAGCTTACGAGCAGTACTTC
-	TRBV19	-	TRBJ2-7	CASSPGLTYEQYF	TGTGCCAGTAGCCCGGGCCTCACCTACGAGCAGTACTTC
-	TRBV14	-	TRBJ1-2	CASSQGGYGYTF	TGTGCCAGCAGCCAAGGGGGGTATGGCTACACCTTC
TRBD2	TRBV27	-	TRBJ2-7	CASSSRGLAGVEYF	TGTGCCAGCAGTTCAAGGGGACTAGCGGGAGTAGAATACTTC
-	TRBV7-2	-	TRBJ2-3	CASSLEGTSRGDTQYF	TGTGCCAGCAGCTTAGAGGGTACCTCTAGGGGAGATACGCAGTATTTT
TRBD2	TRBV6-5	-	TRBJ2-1	CASSYSPGLAREQFF	TGTGCCAGCAGTTACTCCCCGGGACTAGCCAGGGAGCAGTTCTTC
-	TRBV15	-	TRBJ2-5	CATSRDRQGGGSGTQYF	TGTGCCACCAGCAGAGACCGCCAGGGGGGAGGTTCGGGGACCCAGTACTTC
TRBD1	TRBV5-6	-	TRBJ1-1	CASSGTGTGTEAFF	TGTGCCAGCAGCGGGACAGGGACAGGAACTGAAGCTTTCTTT
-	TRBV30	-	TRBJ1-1	CAWSLTWGTEAFF	TGTGCCTGGAGTCTTACCTGGGGGACTGAAGCTTTCTTT
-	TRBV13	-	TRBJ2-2	CASSPVGAGRSGELFF	TGTGCCAGCAGTCCCGTGGGGGCGGGAAGGAGCGGGGAGCTGTTTTTT
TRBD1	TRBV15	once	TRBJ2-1	CATSSQTGAYNEQFF	TGTGCCACCAGCAGCCAGACAGGGGCCTACAATGAGCAGTTCTTC
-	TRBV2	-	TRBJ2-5	CASSEGSGYTERAQYF	TGTGCCAGCAGTGAAGGGAGTGGCTATACGGAGAGGGCCCAGTACTTC
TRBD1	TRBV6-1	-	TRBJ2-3	CASSLDRATDTQYF	TGTGCCAGCAGTTTGGACAGGGCCACAGATACGCAGTATTTT
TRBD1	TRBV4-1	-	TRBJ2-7	CASSQVRTGAYEQYF	TGCGCCAGCAGCCAAGTAAGGACAGGGGCCTACGAGCAGTACTTC
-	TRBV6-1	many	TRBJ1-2	CASSVGFYTF	TGTGCCAGCAGTGTGGGTTTCTACACCTTC
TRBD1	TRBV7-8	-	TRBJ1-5	CASSLEGASNQPQHF	TGTGCCAGCAGCTTAGAGGGGGCGAGCAATCAGCCCCAGCATTTT
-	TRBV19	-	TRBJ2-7	CASSIGWGVDEQYF	TGTGCCAGTAGTATCGGATGGGGCGTGGACGAGCAGTACTTC
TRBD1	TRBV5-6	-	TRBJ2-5	CASIGTGQGWETQYF	TGTGCCAGCATCGGAACGGGACAGGGATGGGAGACCCAGTACTTC
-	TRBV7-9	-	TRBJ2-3	CASSADLSGWTPDTQYF	TGTGCCAGCAGCGCGGATCTTAGCGGCTGGACGCCAGATACGCAGTATTTT
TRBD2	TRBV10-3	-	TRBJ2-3	CASTPGLETDTQYF	TGTGCCTCCACCCCGGGACTAGAAACAGATACGCAGTATTTT
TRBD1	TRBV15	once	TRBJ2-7	CATSRDPGQGTHEQYF	TGTGCCACCAGCAGAGATCCGGGACAGGGGACCCACGAGCAGTACTTC
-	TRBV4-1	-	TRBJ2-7	CASSQEAVYEQYF	TGCGCCAGCAGCCAAGAGGCGGTCTACGAGCAGTACTTC
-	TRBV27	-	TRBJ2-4	CASSLTGPEDIQYF	TGTGCCAGCAGTTTAACGGGGCCCGAGGACATTCAGTACTTC
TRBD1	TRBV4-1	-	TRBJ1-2	CASSQDRGHGYTF	TGCGCCAGCAGCCAAGACAGGGGGCATGGCTACACCTTC
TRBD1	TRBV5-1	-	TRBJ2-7	CASSYRQGNEQYF	TGCGCCAGCAGCTACCGACAGGGAAACGAGCAGTACTTC
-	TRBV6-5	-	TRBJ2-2	CASSYLTGFGGELFF	TGTGCCAGCAGTTACTTAACAGGGTTCGGCGGGGAGCTGTTTTTT
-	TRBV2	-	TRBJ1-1	CASYWGEGTEAFF	TGTGCCAGCTACTGGGGTGAGGGGACTGAAGCTTTCTTT
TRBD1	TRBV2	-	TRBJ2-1	CASIGGTGAYNEQFF	TGTGCCAGCATCGGAGGGACAGGGGCCTACAATGAGCAGTTCTTC
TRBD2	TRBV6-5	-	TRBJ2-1	CASSYSSGEKLQKQFF	TGTGCCAGCAGTTACTCGAGCGGGGAGAAACTCCAAAAGCAGTTCTTC
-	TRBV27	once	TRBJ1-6	CASSPGGSNSPLHF	TGTGCCAGCAGCCCCGGGGGAAGTAATTCACCCCTCCACTTT
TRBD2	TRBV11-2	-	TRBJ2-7	CASSLANLAGGSYEQYF	TGTGCCAGCAGCTTAGCGAACTTAGCGGGAGGTTCCTACGAGCAGTACTTC
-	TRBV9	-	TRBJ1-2	CASSVGAALEDGYTF	TGTGCCAGCAGCGTAGGCGCAGCCCTCGAAGATGGCTACACCTTC